The clone carrying this T cell receptor (beta chain) was picked up a small number of times. The data belong to a study of T-cell memory formation after mild COVID-19. TCRdb ran MiXCR on the 5' RACE reads and lists one entry per CDR3 protein. The profile shows about 320,000 distinct CDR3 sequences, roughly an eighth of them singletons. V shed 3 bases and J shed 6 bases, with 9 bases lying between them. This CDR3 is 13 amino acids long. CDR1 and CDR2 (germline): SGHVS, FNYEAQ. The rearrangement links TRBV7-6 to TRBJ2-1; no clear D. This TCR derives from a man younger than 35 who had mild COVID-19 (a few samples of this study predate the infection). Cell type and time point are not known. What was sequenced was PBMCs or a T cell subset sorted from them (not recorded which). CDR3 DNA: TGTGCCAGCAGCTTCGATATGGTCAATGAGCAGTTCTTC. Encoded protein: CASSFDMVNEQFF.